The 9 T cell receptor beta chains listed next were all sequenced from one sample in a study of blood T cell repertoires in COVID-19. Generated by immunoSEQ multiplex PCR, the TCRdb table keeps only in-frame clones and is missing some. The table has fewer than 100,000 clones, approximately 86% seen once. The sequenced material came from peripheral blood. These receptors were obtained from a man aged 55 to 69 with acute or convalescent COVID-19.

V usage is TRBV5-5 and J usage is TRBJ1-1, with D uncertain. Germline CDR1 SGHKS, CDR2 YYEKEE (reference sequence). The V gene lost 4 bases and the J gene lost 3 bases, with 13 bases spanning the gap. The CDR3 is 14 amino acids. In DNA, the CDR3 is TGTGCCAGCAGCGAAGGGAGTGGGTACACTGAAGCTTTCTTT. Amino acid sequence: CASSEGSGYTEAFF.

A single count supports this clone. Here the CDR3 DNA reads TGTGCCAGCAGCGTATCAGGAGCCAAAAACATTCAGTACTTC. Its translation is CASSVSGAKNIQYF. The chain couples TRBV9 to TRBJ2-4; no reliable D call. CDR1 and CDR2 from the germline V gene are SGDLS and YYNGEE. CDR3 length: 14 amino acids. The ends were cut back, 1 base at V and 0 bases at J, with 5 bases in the middle.

The chain couples TRBV6-5 to TRBJ1-1, with D possibly matching TRBD1 (5 bases). CDR3 length equals 13 residues. Germline CDR1 is MNHEY and CDR2 is SVGAGI. V gave up 2 bases and J gave up 1 base, with 5 bases separating them. The CDR3 DNA is TGTGCCAGCAGTTACACAGGGAACACTGAAGCTTTCTTT. This gives the protein CASSYTGNTEAFF.

The V gene is TRBV5-6, the J gene TRBJ2-5; D possibly corresponds to TRBD2 (6 bases). The germline gives CDR1 SGHDT, CDR2 YYEEEE. The V and J ends lost 4 bases and 2 bases respectively, with 12 bases between them. The CDR3 extends over 14 amino acids. This CDR3 is CASSPGDIQETQYF. The DNA of the CDR3 is TGTGCCAGCAGCCCGGGGGATATACAAGAGACCCAGTACTTC.

The genes are TRBV9 and TRBJ1-6; perhaps TRBD1 as D (6 bases). Per the germline V gene, CDR1 is SGDLS and CDR2 is YYNGEE. With 0 bases removed from V and 10 bases from J, the gap between germline ends came to 11 bases. The CDR3 runs to 14 residues. CDR3 DNA sequence: TGTGCCAGCAGCGTAGGCGGGGGCGGCTCACCCCTCCACTTT. Protein product: CASSVGGGGSPLHF. The full variable domain, in which reference TRBV9 and TRBJ1-6 provide the parts outside the CDR3, is DSGVTQTPKHLITATGQRVTLRCSPRSGDLSVYWYQQSLDQGLQFLIQYYNGEERAKGNILERFSAQQFPDLHSELNLSSLELGDSALYFCASSVGGGGSPLHFGNGTRLTVT.

The chain links TRBV7-8 to TRBJ2-1; perhaps TRBD2 as D (7 bases). The CDR3 has 17 amino acids. Germline CDR1 reads SGHVS; CDR2 reads FQNEAQ. V gave up 5 bases and J gave up 5 bases, with 22 bases separating them. CDR3 nucleotide sequence: TGTGCCAGCAGCGCCCGAGCGGGACAAAGGGTCGACAATGAGCAGTTCTTC. It encodes CASSARAGQRVDNEQFF.

The gene calls are TRBV2 and TRBJ1-1; 10 bases match TRBD1. Germline V gene sequence: CDR1 SNHLY, CDR2 FYNNEI. Unmatched junction bases numbered 5, after V lost 0 bases and J lost 4 bases. This CDR3 contains 16 residues. This chain's CDR3 is CASSEARGTGVTEAFF. CDR3 DNA sequence: TGTGCCAGCAGTGAAGCCCGGGGGACAGGGGTCACTGAAGCTTTCTTT.

The chain joins TRBV5-6 to TRBJ2-2, with 13 bases matching TRBD2. The CDR3 extends over 18 amino acids. After removal of 4 bases from V and 0 bases from J, the junction contained 6 bases not matched to a gene. CDR1 and CDR2 from the germline V gene are SGHDT and YYEEEE. In nucleotides, the CDR3 is TGTGCCAGCAGCACTAGCGGGGGGGCCTTCTCGAACACCGGGGAGCTGTTTTTT. Translating it yields CASSTSGGAFSNTGELFF.

V gene TRBV7-8 combines with J gene TRBJ2-1, with a tentative D call TRBD2 (5 bases). V was clipped by 2 bases and J by 0 bases, with 11 bases between them. Per germline, CDR1 SGHVS and CDR2 FQNEAQ. The CDR3 is 16 residues long. CDR3 sequence (DNA): TGTGCCAGCAGCTTACAGGCGGGTAGCTCCTACAATGAGCAGTTCTTC. It yields the protein CASSLQAGSSYNEQFF.